Described below is a single TCR beta chain sequence and its context. This clonotype was recorded once. Its antigen is still unknown. No qualities accompany the bases; no much larger clone lies one base away. One read is thin evidence. V loses 5 bases, J loses 2 bases, and the germline ends lie 10 bases apart. CDR1 and CDR2, looked up from the germline V gene (reference sequence), are GTSNPN and SVGIG. From its cysteine to its phenylalanine, the CDR3 spans 12 amino acids. Only the CDR3 portion is preserved as DNA: 36 bases, with reading frame beginning at the first base. This entry is derived from a study of Graves' ophthalmopathy and Graves' hyperthyroidism (dated by TCRdb to about 2018). For context, the study as a whole: Peripheral blood samples were taken at the time of initial diagnosis, before any treatment was given. TCR beta repertoire signatures were used to distinguish Graves' ophthalmopathy from Graves' hyperthyroidism and to predict progression to ophthalmopathy. In total, 135 blood samples were TCR-sequenced: some 40 ophthalmopathy, some 75 hyperthyroidism and some 17 hyperthyroidism-to-ophthalmopathy patients. To explore V-J signatures distinguishing ophthalmopathy from hyperthyroidism, a discovery set of about 99 patients (fewer than 45 ophthalmopathy, 55 to 60 stable hyperthyroidism) was enrolled. The independent validation cohort included under 20 hyperthyroidism patients plus 17 patients who later progressed from hyperthyroidism to ophthalmopathy. In roughly 6 hyperthyroidism patients, T-cell repertoires of thyroid tissue and blood were compared. Once sampling was done, hyperthyroidism patients were given methimazole at a starting dose of 30 mg daily, while ophthalmopathy patients were given high-dose intravenous methylprednisolone. The 100 or so discovery patients were randomly split 7:3 into training and test sets. General findings and caveats noted by the study authors: In validation, the model predicted ophthalmopathy progression with 55% to 71% sensitivity and approximately 75% specificity; some 13 predicted patients were CT-confirmed with GO in a median of around 6.5 months. Sample size was not predetermined statistically, and investigators were not blinded to group allocation. Most of the expanded thyroid clonotypes with a frequency above 0.001 were also detected in blood, and it was suggested that the thyroid immune response may be reflected by blood repertoires. The 13-signature model separated ophthalmopathy from stable hyperthyroidism with approximately 90% sensitivity and 81.08% specificity in cross-validation, and 80%/75% in the test set.

For repertoire sequencing, the TCR beta CDR3 regions were amplified from RNA transcripts. HTBI primers and the Qiagen OneStep RT-PCR kit were used in a first-round RT-PCR, which was followed by a second-round multiplex PCR, size selection and purification. Libraries were sequenced on an Illumina HiSeq2000 using paired-end 100 bp reads. The study's own analysis went as follows. SOAPnuke was used for read processing, and reads with adapters, uncalled bases, a mean Phred below 15, or no exact constant-primer or identifier match were discarded. COPE v1.2.5 was used to merge high-quality paired reads. Unique nucleotide sequences were defined as clonotypes and aligned to IMGT TRB V, D and J references using MiTCR v1.1. Only V-J combinations with frequency above 0.0001 were analysed, covering over 98% of repertoires. For each V-J combination, a TCR clonal expansion and chaos score was defined as F50 clonal expansion divided by the chaos observed in the TCRdist matrix. Welch's t-statistics and random forest were used to reduce the features to 13 V-J combinations, which were then used as input to a naive Bayes classifier. Thyroid-blood repertoire similarity was quantified with the Morisita-Horn index. Using fastp at Q25 and MiXCR, TCRdb reprocessed the public reads and kept productive beta chains. Entries are consolidated by CDR3 protein sequence, retaining the most common genes and DNA. TCRdb's processing, not the authors' own work, is the source of the V and J calls. The sample table records 170,000 or so distinct CDR3 sequences; over 35% of these occur just once. The ten biggest clones cover about 6% of the sample.

Ophthalmopathy patients had moderately to severely active disease, Clinical Activity Score of at least 3, NOSPECS grade of at least 4, and disease duration under 3 months. Patients with other autoimmune diseases, uncontrolled infections, pregnancy or lactation were excluded. Clinical symptoms, serum thyroxine, TRAb, thyroid ultrasound and orbital computed tomography were used for diagnosis. Ficoll-Paque density gradient centrifugation was used to isolate PBMCs from 9.5 to 10 ml of fresh peripheral blood. Total RNA was extracted with Trizol reagent and quality-checked on an Agilent 2100 Bioanalyzer.

The sequence was obtained from a woman in her thirties or forties with Graves' ophthalmopathy. Donor details come from another sample of the same person, matched by shared clones. The sequenced sample was peripheral blood. The chain is encoded by TRBV30 joined to TRBJ2-7; TRBD1 is perhaps the D gene, given 6 matching bases. The CDR3 region has the sequence CAWGGQTYEQYF. The nucleotides read TGTGCCTGGGGAGGACAGACCTACGAGCAGTACTTC.